These 27 T cell receptor beta chains were all obtained from the same sample, sequenced in a study. Cells sorted as Tregs were CD4+, CD25+ and CD127-/low. The TRBV12-4/TRBJ1-2 clonotypes were amplified using barcode primers with ligated adaptors. MiXCR, applied by TCRdb to the multiplex PCR reads, yields one record per CDR3 protein. This sample yields 2,200 or so distinct CDR3 sequences, of which around 1% are seen a single time; about 16% belongs to the top ten. Material for sequencing was tumor-infiltrating Tregs sorted from the breast tumor. The receptors come from a female donor with breast cancer.

Judged by abundance, this clonotype is medium-sized (0.01 to 0.1%). The V call is TRBV12-3 or TRBV12-4, the J call TRBJ1-2; D unclear. CDR3 size: 14 residues. The V gene lost 7 bases and the J gene lost 5 bases, with 17 bases spanning the gap. The chain's CDR3 is CASTSPTILYGYTF. Written as DNA, the CDR3 is TGTGCCAGCACGAGCCCAACTATACTGTATGGCTACACCTTC.

This clonotype is medium-sized within its sample. The J gene is TRBJ1-2, the V gene TRBV12-3 or TRBV12-4, with TRBD1 as a possible D gene (6 bases). V gave up 6 bases and J gave up 3 bases, with 11 bases separating them. The CDR3 is 13 residues long. This chain's CDR3 is CASSLDSDYGYTF. The DNA for the CDR3 is TGTGCCAGCAGCTTGGACAGCGACTATGGCTACACCTTC.

This clonotype counts as medium-sized. The J gene is TRBJ1-2, the V gene TRBV12-3 or TRBV12-4; D possibly corresponds to TRBD1 (6 bases). The V end was cut by 5 bases, the J end by 5 bases, with 12 bases between. The CDR3 consists of 13 residues. The CDR3 reads CASSLTGVYGYTF. As DNA, the CDR3 is TGTGCCAGCAGTCTGACAGGAGTTTATGGCTACACCTTC.

This clonotype is medium-sized. The chain joins TRBV12-3 or TRBV12-4 to TRBJ1-2, with D possibly matching TRBD1 (5 bases). The germline V and J ends were trimmed by 3 bases and 6 bases, with 11 bases remaining between them. The CDR3 is 13 residues long. The CDR3, as DNA: TGTGCCAGCAGTTTCGACAGTACGGATGGCTACACCTTC. It encodes CASSFDSTDGYTF.

This clonotype is termed medium-sized (0.01 to 0.1%). The rearrangement joins TRBV12-3 or TRBV12-4 to TRBJ1-2; D may be TRBD1 (6 bases). This CDR3 region has 12 residues. V lost 2 bases, J lost 5 bases, and 6 bases lay in between. CDR3 residues: CASSLTGYGYTF. DNA of the CDR3: TGTGCCAGCAGTTTAACAGGGTATGGCTACACCTTC.

By share, this clonotype ranks as medium-sized. The CDR3 DNA follows: TGTGCCAGCAGGGCTAACTATGGCTACACCTTC. Encoded protein: CASRANYGYTF. The chain is built from TRBV12-3 or TRBV12-4 and TRBJ1-2; D gene ambiguous. Deletions cut 6 bases from V and 0 bases from J, with 2 bases between. The CDR3 runs to 11 residues.

In its sample, this clonotype ranks as medium-sized. V usage is TRBV12-3 or TRBV12-4 and J usage is TRBJ1-2; tentatively, D is TRBD1 (6 bases). This CDR3 has 12 amino acids. Trimming pared 5 bases from V and 2 bases from J, leaving 6 bases between. The CDR3 region has the DNA TGTGCCAGCAGTCAGGGGAACTATGGCTACACCTTC. Encoded protein: CASSQGNYGYTF.

This clonotype was recorded many times. This chain connects TRBV12-3 or TRBV12-4 to TRBJ1-2; 7 bases are shared with TRBD1. The CDR3 totals 13 residues. V lost 5 bases and J lost 9; bases outside the gene matches: 9. In nucleotides, the CDR3 is TGTGCCAGCAGTCCAGACAGGGTAGTGAGCTACACCTTC. Translated, it gives CASSPDRVVSYTF.

This clonotype counts as medium-sized. The gene calls are TRBV12-3 or TRBV12-4 and TRBJ1-2; D uncertain. This CDR3 region has 13 residues. The ends were cut back, 4 bases at V and 2 bases at J, with 8 bases in the middle. CDR3 nucleotide sequence: TGTGCCAGCAGTTCCTCAGGAAACTATGGCTACACCTTC. Amino acids: CASSSSGNYGYTF.

This clonotype is medium-sized within its sample. The chain combines TRBV12-3 or TRBV12-4 with TRBJ1-2, with no clear D. The CDR3 totals 15 residues. V dropped 6 bases and J dropped 0 bases, with 14 bases sitting between them. CDR3 amino acids: CASSGRPGTNYGYTF. DNA for the CDR3: TGTGCCAGCAGCGGCAGGCCAGGAACTAACTATGGCTACACCTTC.

In its sample, this clonotype ranks as medium-sized. The chain employs TRBV12-3 or TRBV12-4 and TRBJ1-2, with 7 bases that match TRBD1. V was pared by 7 bases and J by 4 bases, with 12 bases of the junction left unmatched. The CDR3 is 15 residues long. The CDR3 spells CASNPAGQSLYGYTF. The CDR3 coding sequence is TGTGCCAGCAATCCTGCGGGACAGAGTCTCTATGGCTACACCTTC.

This clonotype has a count of ten or more. The chain uses TRBV12-3 or TRBV12-4 and TRBJ1-2, with 7 bases that match TRBD1. This CDR3 contains 15 residues. Trimming removed 0 bases from V and 5 bases from J; junction bases left unmatched: 6. CDR3 bases: TGTGCCAGCAGTTTAGCGGTGCAGACAGGGTATGGCTACACCTTC. Amino acids: CASSLAVQTGYGYTF.

Judged by abundance, this clonotype is medium-sized. The chain has TRBV12-3 or TRBV12-4 and TRBJ1-2, with a tentative D call TRBD1 (5 bases). This CDR3 comprises 15 residues. Trimming took off 0 bases at V and 2 bases at J, with 10 bases between the two ends. The CDR3 region has the DNA TGTGCCAGCAGTTTAGCGGCAGGGACGAACTATGGCTACACCTTC. Its protein is CASSLAAGTNYGYTF.

This clonotype has ten or more counts. The rearrangement uses TRBV12-3 or TRBV12-4 and TRBJ1-2; no clear D. Trimming took off 6 bases at V and 3 bases at J, with 8 bases between the two ends. CDR3 length equals 12 residues. The CDR3 DNA is TGTGCCAGCAGGAGGGCGGACTATGGCTACACCTTC. This encodes CASRRADYGYTF.

By its share, this clonotype is medium-sized. The chain is built from TRBV12-3 or TRBV12-4 and TRBJ1-2; D gene ambiguous. The CDR3 has 11 residues. The V end was cut by 3 bases, the J end by 7 bases, with 6 bases between. CDR3 nucleotide sequence: TGTGCCAGCAGTTTTGATTCTGGCTACACCTTC. As protein: CASSFDSGYTF.

This clonotype ranks as medium-sized. This sequence joins TRBV12-3 or TRBV12-4 and TRBJ1-2; tentatively, D is TRBD1 (6 bases). V lost 4 bases and J lost 10, with 10 bases in between. CDR3 length: 11 residues. CDR3 DNA: TGTGCCAGCAGTTCGACAGGAGTCTACACCTTC. Protein sequence: CASSSTGVYTF.

This chain connects TRBV12-3 or TRBV12-4 to TRBJ1-2, with D possibly being TRBD1 (5 bases). The CDR3 has 13 amino acids. V was shortened by 9 bases and J by 7 bases, with 18 bases between the two germline ends. CDR3 region: CASRPGTTGGYTF. The DNA for the CDR3 is TGTGCCAGTAGGCCTGGGACCACAGGTGGCTACACCTTC.

This clonotype is classed as medium-sized. J is TRBJ1-2 and V is TRBV12-3 or TRBV12-4; no clear D. V was shortened by 1 base and J by 7 bases, with 16 bases between the two germline ends. The CDR3 sequence is 15 residues long. Here the CDR3 DNA reads TGTGCCAGCAGTTTAGAGGGTGGGTTGCCGCGTGGCTACACCTTC. This encodes CASSLEGGLPRGYTF.

By sample fraction, this clonotype is medium-sized. The rearrangement uses TRBV12-3 or TRBV12-4 and TRBJ1-2, with D unresolved. Deletions cut 5 bases from V and 3 bases from J, with 10 bases between. The length of the CDR3 is 13 residues. CDR3 loop: CASSPARYYGYTF. In nucleotides, the CDR3 is TGTGCCAGCAGTCCCGCCCGGTACTATGGCTACACCTTC.

This clonotype is judged medium-sized. The junction differs from germline at one of its ends, possibly a read error. The chain uses TRBV12-3 or TRBV12-4 and TRBJ1-2, with a weak D call TRBD1 (5 bases). The CDR3 has 11 amino acids. CDR3 sequence reads: CASSLAGAGYF. CDR3 coding DNA: TGTGCCAGCAGTTTAGCCGGCGCAGGGTACTTC.

This clonotype is medium-sized by share. This chain uses TRBV12-3 or TRBV12-4 with TRBJ1-2; D ambiguous. This CDR3 is 12 amino acids long. The V gene lost 3 bases and the J gene lost 8 bases, with 10 bases spanning the gap. The CDR3 loop is CASSFSGAGYTF. CDR3 DNA: TGTGCCAGCAGTTTCAGTGGTGCCGGCTACACCTTC.

This clonotype qualifies as medium-sized (0.01 to 0.1%). The V gene is TRBV12-3 or TRBV12-4, the J gene TRBJ1-2; D not resolved. This CDR3 has 11 amino acids. Trimming pared 0 bases from V and 7 bases from J, leaving 3 bases between. The CDR3 DNA is TGTGCCAGCAGTTTAGCGGCTGGCTACACCTTC. Encoded protein: CASSLAAGYTF.

Judged by abundance, this clonotype is medium-sized (0.01 to 0.1%). The V call is TRBV12-3 or TRBV12-4, the J call TRBJ1-2, with D possibly being TRBD1 (5 bases). The length of the CDR3 is 12 residues. Between the trimmed V and J ends, which lost 6 bases and 4 bases, there was a span of 9 bases. The CDR3 DNA follows: TGTGCCAGCAGACAGGCATTCTATGGCTACACCTTC. Amino acids: CASRQAFYGYTF.

This clonotype qualifies as medium-sized (0.01 to 0.1%). The genes are TRBV12-3 or TRBV12-4 and TRBJ1-2; possible D gene TRBD1, 6 bases. This CDR3 has 13 residues. Trimming cost V 3 bases and J 7 bases, with 12 bases left between them. CDR3 DNA sequence: TGTGCCAGCAGTTTCGCACAGGGTCGTGGCTACACCTTC. Its protein is CASSFAQGRGYTF.

Relative to its sample, this clonotype is medium-sized. This rearrangement joins TRBV12-3 or TRBV12-4 to TRBJ1-2, with 7 bases matching TRBD1. This CDR3 is built from 14 residues. J lost 6 bases, V lost 4 bases, and 8 bases had no gene match. DNA of the CDR3: TGTGCCAGCAGTTCCCCATTCGACAGGGATGGCTACACCTTC. Its protein is CASSSPFDRDGYTF.

This clonotype is judged medium-sized. J is TRBJ1-2 and V is TRBV12-3 or TRBV12-4; 9 bases line up with TRBD1. The length of the CDR3 is 13 residues. Trimming cost V 7 bases and J 5 bases; bases outside gene matches: 5. The CDR3 here is CASIVGTGYGYTF. In DNA, the CDR3 is TGTGCCAGCATAGTCGGGACAGGGTATGGCTACACCTTC.

By its share, this clonotype is medium-sized (0.01 to 0.1%). The gene calls are TRBV12-3 or TRBV12-4 and TRBJ1-2; no firm D call. The V and J ends lost 2 bases and 4 bases respectively, with 8 bases between them. The CDR3 has 13 amino acids. Here the CDR3 reads CASSLTAGYGYTF. The CDR3 DNA reads as TGTGCCAGCAGTTTAACGGCAGGCTATGGCTACACCTTC.